The clone carrying this T cell receptor beta chain is judged medium-sized (0.01 to 0.1%). Its antigen is as yet unknown. Measured with immunoSEQ multiplex PCR; TCRdb has only the in-frame clones, and not every one. The table shows about 16,000 clones, with roughly four fifths occurring only once. This sample was taken from a study of CD4+ T cells in melanoma. Notes on the study in general: Diverse differentiation states were reported for melanoma neoantigen-specific CD4+ T cells. CD8+ T cell, macrophage and B cell function reportedly correlated with neoantigen-specific CD4+ T cells.

This CDR3 contains 14 residues. The V and J ends lost 2 bases and 7 bases, in that order; junction bases with no gene match: 3. Germline CDR1 KGHSH, CDR2 LQKENI. The sequenced sample was cells from a culture (not recorded whether cultured in vitro). The sequence was collected from a human donor with melanoma. This chain links TRBV18 with TRBJ1-4; 8 nucleotides agree with TRBD1. The CDR3 spells CASSPDRGGEKLFF. As DNA, the CDR3 is TGTGCCAGCTCACCAGACAGGGGTGGTGAAAAACTGTTTTTT.